This TCR beta chain was found in a study of cytomegalovirus exposure and HLA in healthy donors. This CDR3 contains 15 residues. V was clipped by 4 bases and J by 3 bases, with 16 bases between them. CDR1 and CDR2 (germline): SQVTM, ANQGSEA. The table came from immunoSEQ multiplex PCR; TCRdb's copy has only in-frame clones and leaves some out. Among 130,000 to 150,000 clones listed, approximately 90% were seen once. As regards this clone: Its antigen is currently unknown.

Study conclusions and caveats: Reportedly, cytomegalovirus status was diagnosed with high sensitivity and specificity. Most TCR sequences showed up rarely, but some public TCRs showed up in many donors.

The V gene is TRBV29-1, the J gene TRBJ2-1; D gene uncertain. The sample comprised PBMCs. The sequence was collected from a man aged 18 to 30 in good health and CMV-seronegative. The CDR3 region is CSVGKRLRLYNEQFF. DNA for the CDR3: TGCAGCGTTGGTAAGCGCCTACGTCTCTACAATGAGCAGTTCTTC.